These 3 T cell receptor beta chains were sequenced from one sample in a study of chemoradiotherapy in HPV16-positive cancers (dated by TCRdb to between 2021 and 2024). Libraries were prepared through the immunoSEQ multiplex PCR assay. The source is immuneACCESS, and TCRdb retained only in-frame sequences with V and J called. Part of the clones is not carried over; for the studies checked, unresolved V genes explain less than half of this, and the remainder is unexplained. The sample contains tens of thousands of clones, approximately 86% of them found a single time. The ten largest clones take up less than 5% of the sample. The specimen comprised blood, sampled from a patient who underwent chemoradiotherapy. These receptors came from a human donor with HPV-associated anogenital cancer.

This clone has only a few counts. Additional DNA sequences in this sample encode the identical CDR3. CDR3 in amino acids: CASSSGAYEQYF. DNA for the CDR3: TGTGCCAGCAGCTCAGGTGCCTACGAGCAGTACTTC. The genes are TRBV9 and TRBJ2-7; no clear D. The V end lost 4 bases, the J end lost 2 bases, and 7 bases lay between the germline ends. The CDR3 sequence is 12 residues long. The germline V gene has CDR1 SGDLS and CDR2 YYNGEE. Combining the CDR3 with reference TRBV9 and TRBJ2-7 gives the whole variable domain DSGVTQTPKHLITATGQRVTLRCSPRSGDLSVYWYQQSLDQGLQFLIQYYNGEERAKGNILERFSAQQFPDLHSELNLSSLELGDSALYFCASSSGAYEQYFGPGTRLTVT.

The chain couples TRBV7-9 to TRBJ1-5, with a tentative D call TRBD1 (6 bases). The CDR3 consists of 14 residues. V gave up 5 bases and J gave up 3 bases, with 11 bases separating them. Looked up from germline, CDR1 is SEHNR and CDR2 is FQNEAQ (reference sequence). CDR3 residues: CASSKQGLNQPQHF. The CDR3 DNA reads TGTGCCAGCAGCAAACAGGGCCTCAATCAGCCCCAGCATTTT. The whole variable domain, filled in from reference TRBV7-9 and TRBJ1-5, reads DTGVSQNPRHKITKRGQNVTFRCDPISEHNRLYWYRQTLGQGPEFLTYFQNEAQLEKSRLLSDRFSAERPKGSFSTLEIQRTEQGDSAMYLCASSKQGLNQPQHFGDGTRLSIL.

V is TRBV29-1 and J is TRBJ2-2; D uncertain. Germline V gene data show CDR1 as SQVTM and CDR2 as ANQGSEA. V lost 5 bases and J lost 3, with 7 bases in between. CDR3 size: 12 residues. The CDR3 bases are TGCAGCGTTCCCCGGTACACCGGGGAGCTGTTTTTT. Translation: CSVPRYTGELFF.